This paragraph reports one T cell receptor (beta chain). This entry comes from a study of OX40 agonist ivuxolimab in advanced cancers. The CDR3 covers 14 residues. J was trimmed by 2 bases and V by 0 bases; bases with no gene match: 0. Germline V gene lookup returns CDR1 GTSNPN and CDR2 SVGIG (reference sequence). The table came from immunoSEQ multiplex PCR; TCRdb's copy has only in-frame clones and leaves some out. Of approximately 75,000 clones in the sample, 90% are singletons; the top ten hold about 0.4%. Sequenced material: CD4+ or CD8+ T cells sorted from blood, taken in a trial of the OX40 agonist ivuxolimab. The sequence was obtained from an adult with an advanced solid tumor such as melanoma, head and neck, liver or kidney cancer. This rearrangement joins TRBV30 to TRBJ1-5; 8 bases line up with TRBD1. The CDR3 here is CAWSVQGGNQPQHF. In DNA form, the CDR3 reads TGTGCCTGGAGTGTACAGGGGGGCAATCAGCCCCAGCATTTT.